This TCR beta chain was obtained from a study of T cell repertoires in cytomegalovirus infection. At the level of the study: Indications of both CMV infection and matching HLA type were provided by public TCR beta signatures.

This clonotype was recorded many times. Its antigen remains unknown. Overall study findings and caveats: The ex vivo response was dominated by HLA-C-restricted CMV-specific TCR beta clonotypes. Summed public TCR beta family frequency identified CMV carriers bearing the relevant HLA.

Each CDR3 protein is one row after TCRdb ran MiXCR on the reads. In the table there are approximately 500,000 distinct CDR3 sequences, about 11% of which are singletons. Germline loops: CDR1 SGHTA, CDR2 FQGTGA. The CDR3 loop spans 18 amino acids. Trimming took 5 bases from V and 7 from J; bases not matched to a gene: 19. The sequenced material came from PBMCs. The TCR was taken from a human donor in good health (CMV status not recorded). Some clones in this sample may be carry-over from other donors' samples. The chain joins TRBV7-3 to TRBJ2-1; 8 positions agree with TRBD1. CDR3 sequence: CASSSQPPGQGRRNEQFF. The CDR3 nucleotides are TGTGCCAGCAGCAGCCAACCCCCTGGACAGGGACGTAGGAATGAGCAGTTCTTC.